These 30 T cell receptor beta chains came from one sample sequenced in a study of T cells after posttransplantation cyclophosphamide. Sequencing used immunoSEQ multiplex PCR; TCRdb keeps in-frame clones, though not all of them. The sample contains over 6,000 clones, none of them singletons. Busulfan-fludarabine conditioning, marrow transplant, and cyclophosphamide on days +3 and +4 were administered. Specimen: PBMCs, collected after allogeneic stem cell transplant with posttransplant cyclophosphamide. The receptors originated from a young adult male patient who received an allogeneic stem cell transplant from an unrelated donor, was CMV-positive, and had acute and chronic GVHD. Some T cells may be graft donor cells.

This clone was detected ten times or more. V gene TRBV7-9 combines with J gene TRBJ2-7; 11 bases agree with TRBD2. This CDR3 is built from 14 residues. The germline V gene encodes CDR1 SEHNR and CDR2 FQNEAQ (reference sequence). Trimming took 4 bases from V and 6 from J; bases not matched to a gene: 5. DNA of the CDR3: TGTGCCAGCAGCTATAGCGGGGGGGTCGGCGAGCAGTACTTC. This sequence encodes CASSYSGGVGEQYF.

Many counts were recorded for this clone. This sequence joins TRBV15 and TRBJ1-1, with TRBD1 matching over 7 bases. Unmatched junction bases numbered 15, after V lost 4 bases and J lost 1 base. This CDR3 has 18 amino acids. In germline, CDR1 is LNHNV, CDR2 YYDKDF (reference sequence). The CDR3 DNA reads TGTGCCACCAGCATCGAATTCGGCAGACAGGGCCCGAACACTGAAGCTTTCTTT. It is translated as CATSIEFGRQGPNTEAFF. The full variable domain, completed using reference TRBV15 and TRBJ1-1, is DAMVIQNPRYQVTQFGKPVTLSCSQTLNHNVMYWYQQKSSQAPKLLFHYYDKDFNNEADTPDNFQSRRPNTSFCFLDIRSPGLGDTAMYLCATSIEFGRQGPNTEAFFGQGTRLTVV.

This clone was seen many times. J is TRBJ1-1 and V is TRBV7-8; TRBD1 is a possible D gene (5 bases). This CDR3 region has 17 residues. The germline V and J ends were trimmed by 1 base and 2 bases, with 17 bases remaining between them. Germline V gene sequence: CDR1 SGHVS, CDR2 FQNEAQ. CDR3 nucleotide sequence: TGTGCCAGCAGCTTAGGGGGTCTCGGCGGGGGTAACACTGAAGCTTTCTTT. Translation: CASSLGGLGGGNTEAFF.

This sequence joins TRBV5-1 and TRBJ2-1; a possible D gene is TRBD1 (6 bases). This CDR3 is 16 amino acids long. Germline CDR1 SGHRS, CDR2 YFSETQ. Between the trimmed V and J ends, which lost 0 bases and 13 bases, there was a span of 23 bases. The CDR3 region is CASSLGAGVIQETQFF. CDR3 nucleotides: TGCGCCAGCAGCTTGGGGGCAGGGGTGATTCAAGAGACCCAGTTCTTC.

This clone was seen repeatedly, ten times or more. V is TRBV9 and J is TRBJ2-1; no definite D call. Per the germline V gene, CDR1 is SGDLS and CDR2 is YYNGEE. This CDR3 has 15 residues. Deletions cut 3 bases from V and 9 bases from J, with 19 bases between. The CDR3 loop is CASSAGIAPLAEQFF. CDR3 sequence (DNA): TGTGCCAGCAGCGCCGGAATAGCTCCCCTCGCTGAGCAGTTCTTC.

This clone was counted ten times or more. V gene TRBV7-2 combines with J gene TRBJ1-5; possibly TRBD1 for D (5 bases). Trimming stripped 3 bases from V and 2 bases from J, with 11 bases between. Germline V gene data show CDR1 as SGHTA and CDR2 as FQGNSA. This CDR3 comprises 15 residues. CDR3 in DNA: TGTGCCAGCAGCTTTCAGGGAGGGGGCAATCAGCCCCAGCATTTT. Translated: CASSFQGGGNQPQHF.

The sample holds many counts of this clone. The chain joins TRBV11-3 to TRBJ2-1; tentative D call: TRBD1 (5 bases). CDR3 size: 16 residues. Germline lookup yields CDR1 SGHNT and CDR2 YENEEA. The V and J ends lost 1 base and 0 bases respectively, with 10 bases between them. CDR3 protein: CASSLGLRASYNEQFF. The CDR3 bases are TGTGCCAGCAGCTTAGGTCTCAGGGCCTCCTACAATGAGCAGTTCTTC.

This clone was observed many times. CDR3 nucleotide sequence: TGTGCCAGCAGCTCCTCCCTGGACAGACTTCGTTTCCACTTT. Its protein product is CASSSSLDRLRFHF. The chain employs TRBV5-6 and TRBJ1-6, with D perhaps matching TRBD1 (6 bases). The CDR3 runs to 14 residues. Germline-derived CDR1 and CDR2 are SGHDT and YYEEEE. Trimming removed 3 bases at V and 17 bases at J, with 21 bases between.

This clone showed up many times. This sequence joins TRBV11-2 and TRBJ1-2, with no clear D. Germline assignment: CDR1 SGHAT and CDR2 FQNNGV. V lost 5 bases, J lost 4 bases, and 14 bases lay in between. The CDR3 length is 14 residues. CDR3 region: CASSPYTATYGYTF. The DNA of the CDR3 is TGTGCCAGCAGCCCGTACACAGCAACCTATGGCTACACCTTC.

Relative to its sample, this clone is medium-sized. J is TRBJ1-2 and V is TRBV5-8; D unclear. The V and J ends lost 2 bases and 7 bases respectively, with 12 bases between them. Germline V gives CDR1 SGHTS, CDR2 YDEGEE. The CDR3 covers 13 residues. CDR3 sequence reads: CASSFGGGFGYTF. CDR3 DNA sequence: TGTGCCAGCAGCTTTGGAGGAGGGTTTGGCTACACCTTC.

This clone came up a few times. The chain couples TRBV7-3 to TRBJ2-5, with unresolved D. Per the germline V gene, CDR1 is SGHTA and CDR2 is FQGTGA. V was shortened by 5 bases and J by 7 bases, with 14 bases between the two germline ends. This CDR3 contains 13 residues. The CDR3 bases are TGTGCCAGCAGCCCCAGACCTTCGGGGACCCAGTACTTC. Amino acids: CASSPRPSGTQYF.

Ten or more counts support this clone. The V call is TRBV6-1, the J call TRBJ2-1, with TRBD1 matching 10 bases. Trimming took 6 bases from V and 9 from J; bases not matched to a gene: 11. The CDR3 length is 15 residues. Germline CDR1 MNHNS, CDR2 SASEGT. CDR3 sequence (DNA): TGTGCCAGCAGCGGGGAGGGACAGGGGATTTTTGAGCAGTTCTTC. Protein sequence: CASSGEGQGIFEQFF.

This clone was counted many times. V usage is TRBV6-6 and J usage is TRBJ1-4; perhaps TRBD1 as D (5 bases). CDR1 and CDR2 (germline): MNHNY, SVGAGI (reference sequence). The CDR3 sequence is 16 residues long. V lost 4 bases, J lost 8 bases, and 20 bases lay in between. CDR3 sequence: CASSWGDQGDREKLFF. For the CDR3, the DNA is TGTGCCAGCAGTTGGGGCGACCAGGGTGATAGGGAAAAACTGTTTTTT.

This clone showed up many times. The chain is built from TRBV6-4 and TRBJ1-2; no reliable D call. Trimming took off 6 bases at V and 4 bases at J, with 18 bases between the two ends. Germline V lookup: CDR1 MRHNA, CDR2 SNTAGT. This CDR3 contains 15 residues. CDR3 sequence reads: CASRRAPRRPYGYTF. The DNA of the CDR3 is TGTGCCAGCAGAAGAGCGCCCCGGAGGCCCTATGGCTACACCTTC.

This clone showed up many times. The V call is TRBV5-6, the J call TRBJ1-2; TRBD1 might be the D (5 bases). Germline lookup yields CDR1 SGHDT and CDR2 YYEEEE. The CDR3 consists of 14 residues. The ends were cut back, 2 bases at V and 0 bases at J, with 8 bases in the middle. CDR3 protein: CASSFDSPNYGYTF. The CDR3 DNA sequence: TGTGCCAGCAGCTTCGACAGCCCTAACTATGGCTACACCTTC. The full variable domain, rest sourced from reference TRBV5-6 and TRBJ1-2, is DAGVTQSPTHLIKTRGQQVTLRCSPKSGHDTVSWYQQALGQGPQFIFQYYEEEERQRGNFPDRFSGHQFPNYSSELNVNALLLGDSALYLCASSFDSPNYGYTFGSGTRLTVV.

This clone was recorded at least ten times. The gene calls are TRBV20-1 and TRBJ2-5; D is ambiguous. CDR1 and CDR2 from the germline V gene are DFQATT and SNEGSKA (reference sequence). The CDR3 totals 11 residues. V shed 6 bases and J shed 5 bases, with 10 bases lying between them. CDR3 residues: CSAVRGETQYF. CDR3 nucleotide sequence: TGCAGTGCCGTCAGAGGCGAGACCCAGTACTTC.

This clone was seen many times. V and J are TRBV5-1 and TRBJ2-3; 11 bases align to TRBD2. Germline values: CDR1 SGHRS, CDR2 YFSETQ. Trimming removed 0 bases from V and 6 bases from J; junction bases left unmatched: 6. The length of the CDR3 is 16 residues. The CDR3 spells CASSLEASGGSDTQYF. CDR3 nucleotide sequence: TGCGCCAGCAGCTTGGAGGCTAGCGGGGGGTCCGATACGCAGTATTTT. The variable domain in full, completed from reference TRBV5-1 and TRBJ2-3, reads KAGVTQTPRYLIKTRGQQVTLSCSPISGHRSVSWYQQTPGQGLQFLFEYFSETQRNKGNFPGRFSGRQFSNSRSEMNVSTLELGDSALYLCASSLEASGGSDTQYFGPGTRLTVL.

This clone was counted at least ten times. The J gene is TRBJ1-6, the V gene TRBV6-1; D unresolved. This CDR3 is built from 15 residues. Germline values: CDR1 MNHNS, CDR2 SASEGT. Trimming stripped 3 bases from V and 2 bases from J, with 8 bases between. CDR3 sequence (DNA): TGTGCCAGCAGTGAGGTTGGCCCCTATAATTCACCCCTCCACTTT. Its protein product is CASSEVGPYNSPLHF.

This clone was seen many times. This same CDR3 is encoded by further DNA sequences in the sample. The J gene is TRBJ1-5, the V gene TRBV4-2, with D unresolved. V was pared by 0 bases and J by 7 bases, with 13 bases between. This CDR3 has 15 residues. CDR1 and CDR2 (germline): LGHNA, YNFKEQ. CDR3 residues: CASSQDGEGSQPQHF. Written as DNA, the CDR3 is TGTGCCAGCAGCCAAGATGGAGAGGGTAGCCAGCCCCAGCATTTT.

There are many counts of this clone. This chain links TRBV14 with TRBJ2-1, with D perhaps matching TRBD1 (5 bases). In germline, CDR1 is SGHDN, CDR2 FVKESK. This CDR3 comprises 14 residues. The V end was cut by 6 bases, the J end by 2 bases, with 11 bases between. The chain's CDR3 is CASRGGQAYNEQFF. DNA for the CDR3: TGTGCCAGCAGAGGCGGACAAGCCTACAATGAGCAGTTCTTC.

This clone was seen many times. The CDR3 DNA reads TGTGCCAGCAGTTTGACAGTAAATAATGAAAAACTGTTTTTT. It encodes CASSLTVNNEKLFF. The chain has TRBV6-5 and TRBJ1-4, with D tentatively TRBD1 (5 bases). V was trimmed by 4 bases and J by 4 bases, leaving 10 bases between them. The length of the CDR3 is 14 residues. Per the germline V gene, CDR1 is MNHEY and CDR2 is SVGAGI.

This clone was seen at least ten times. The chain carries TRBV18 and TRBJ2-7; 7 bases align to TRBD2. V trimming: 3 bases; J trimming: 6 bases; junction bases outside the gene matches: 5. The CDR3 consists of 13 residues. Germline V gene data show CDR1 as KGHSH and CDR2 as LQKENI. CDR3 nucleotide sequence: TGTGCCAGCTCACCTTTGACGGGAGGCGAGCAGTACGTC. Translating it yields CASSPLTGGEQYV.

Many counts were recorded for this clone. The chain couples TRBV28 to TRBJ2-3, with TRBD1 matching over 8 bases. V was clipped by 2 bases and J by 2 bases; unmatched bases: 6. The CDR3 is 16 residues long. The germline CDR1 and CDR2 sequences are MDHEN and SYDVKM. This CDR3 is CASSLSGRGLTDTQYF. DNA of the CDR3: TGTGCCAGCAGTTTAAGCGGCAGGGGGCTCACAGATACGCAGTATTTT.

In its sample, this clone was seen many times. J is TRBJ2-1 and V is TRBV15, with a weak D call TRBD2 (7 bases). V shed 6 bases and J shed 0 bases, with 24 bases lying between them. Germline-derived CDR1 and CDR2 are LNHNV and YYDKDF (reference sequence). This CDR3 comprises 19 residues. The CDR3 here is CATSSNPPHAGASYNEQFF. CDR3 bases: TGTGCCACCAGTTCAAACCCACCCCACGCGGGGGCCTCCTACAATGAGCAGTTCTTC.

This clone has ten or more counts. The rearrangement uses TRBV10-3 and TRBJ1-1; D unresolved. V was trimmed by 2 bases and J by 4 bases, leaving 8 bases between them. CDR3 size: 13 residues. Germline assignment: CDR1 ENHRY and CDR2 SYGVKD. CDR3 sequence reads: CAISEIEGTEAFF. CDR3 sequence (DNA): TGTGCCATCAGTGAGATTGAGGGCACTGAAGCTTTCTTT.

Ten or more counts support this clone. V usage is TRBV6-5 and J usage is TRBJ2-7, with 8 positions matching TRBD2. Losses at the gene ends were 0 bases for V and 3 bases for J; bases not matched to a gene: 7. Germline-derived CDR1 and CDR2 are MNHEY and SVGAGI. The CDR3 is made up of 16 amino acids. The CDR3 protein is CASSYSAGGFLYEQYF. In nucleotides, the CDR3 is TGTGCCAGCAGTTACTCTGCGGGGGGCTTCCTCTACGAGCAGTACTTC.

This clone was recorded a few times. The gene calls are TRBV7-3 and TRBJ2-3; 9 bases agree with TRBD2. Germline CDR1 SGHTA, CDR2 FQGTGA. V was pared by 2 bases and J by 2 bases, with 11 bases of the junction left unmatched. This CDR3 has 18 amino acids. In nucleotides, the CDR3 is TGTGCCAGCAGCTTAGGTAAGACTAGCGGACGACCCACAGATACGCAGTATTTT. Its protein product is CASSLGKTSGRPTDTQYF.

This clone was counted many times. This chain uses TRBV6-1 with TRBJ2-5; D unclear. This CDR3 is built from 12 residues. Per germline, CDR1 MNHNS and CDR2 SASEGT. Trimming took 6 bases from V and 4 from J, leaving 9 bases between them. CDR3 sequence (DNA): TGTGCCAGCAGGCCGCCCGGAGAGACCCAGTACTTC. It specifies CASRPPGETQYF.

In this sample, this clone turned up many times. This chain uses TRBV7-8 with TRBJ1-3; 11 nucleotides match TRBD1. The J segment lost 2 bases and the V segment lost 2 bases, leaving 2 bases of the junction unmatched. Germline V gene sequence: CDR1 SGHVS, CDR2 FQNEAQ. The CDR3 has 16 residues. The CDR3 DNA is TGTGCCAGCAGCTTAAGGGACAGGGGGGCTGGAAACACCATATATTTT. Protein product: CASSLRDRGAGNTIYF.

This clone came up many times. The rearrangement links TRBV9 to TRBJ2-7; D perhaps matches TRBD2 (7 bases). Trimming removed 1 base from V and 7 bases from J, with 18 bases in between. Germline CDR1 is SGDLS and CDR2 is YYNGEE. CDR3 length: 15 amino acids. CDR3 DNA: TGTGCCAGCAGCGTACCCCCCGGGGGGCTCCCTGAGCAGTACGTC. Translation gives CASSVPPGGLPEQYV.